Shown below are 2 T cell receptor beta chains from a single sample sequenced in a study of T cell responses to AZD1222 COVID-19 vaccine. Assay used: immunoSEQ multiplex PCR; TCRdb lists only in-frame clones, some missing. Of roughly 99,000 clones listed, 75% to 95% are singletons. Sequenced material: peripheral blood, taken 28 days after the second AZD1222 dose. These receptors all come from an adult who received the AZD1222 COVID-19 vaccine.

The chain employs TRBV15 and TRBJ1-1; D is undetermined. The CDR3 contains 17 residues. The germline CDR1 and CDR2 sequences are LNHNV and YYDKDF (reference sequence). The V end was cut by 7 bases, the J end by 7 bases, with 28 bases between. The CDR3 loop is CATIPNRGGRGLGEAFF. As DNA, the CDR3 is TGTGCCACCATACCGAACCGGGGTGGACGAGGGCTAGGTGAAGCTTTCTTT.

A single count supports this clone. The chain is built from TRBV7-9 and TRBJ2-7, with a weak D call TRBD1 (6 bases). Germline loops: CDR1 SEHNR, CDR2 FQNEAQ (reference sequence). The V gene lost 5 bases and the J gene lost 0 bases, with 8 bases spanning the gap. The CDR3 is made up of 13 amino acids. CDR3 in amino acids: CASSPGVSYEQYF. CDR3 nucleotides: TGTGCCAGCAGCCCAGGGGTCTCCTACGAGCAGTACTTC.